This is a list of T cell receptor beta chains from one sample in a study of blood T cell repertoires in COVID-19. The table came from immunoSEQ multiplex PCR; TCRdb's copy has only in-frame clones and leaves some out. The sample holds about 63,000 clones, 84% seen once. Sequenced input: peripheral blood. The receptors stem from a human donor in a cohort sampled during active COVID-19. CDR3s include the opening cysteine and the closing phenylalanine or tryptophan. D genes are given only for firm matches. Expanded clones get a size class; other rows say once, few or many, or leave the size out.

>TRBV12-3/TRBV12-4|TRBJ1-5|.|.
TGTGCCAGCAACACCCCCCCCCAGCCCCAGCATTTT
CASNTPPQPQHF
>TRBV27|TRBJ2-1|TRBD2|.
TGTGCCAGCAGTTTAGCAGCGGGGGGTTACAATGAGCAGTTCTTC
CASSLAAGGYNEQFF
>TRBV3-1/TRBV3-2|TRBJ2-7|.|.
TGTGCCAGCAGCATATGGGGGCGCGGTTACGAGCAGTACTTC
CASSIWGRGYEQYF
>TRBV7-3|TRBJ2-2|TRBD2|.
TGTGCCAGCAGCCCACCGGGACTAGCGGGGGGCACCGGGGAGCTGTTTTTT
CASSPPGLAGGTGELFF
>TRBV19|TRBJ2-5|.|.
TGTGCCAGTAGTAGGAGCGGGGAGACCCAGTACTTC
CASSRSGETQYF
>TRBV6-2/TRBV6-3|TRBJ2-5|.|.
TGTGCCAGCAGTTACGGCGAGACCCAGTACTTC
CASSYGETQYF
>TRBV30|TRBJ1-1|.|.
TGTGCCTCCTTTTCCGGGGGAGACACTGAAGCTTTCTTT
CASFSGGDTEAFF
>TRBV24-1|TRBJ2-7|.|.
TGTGCCACCAGGGAGGGGGCCGAGCAGTACTTC
CATREGAEQYF
>TRBV9|TRBJ2-7|TRBD2|.
TGTGCCAGCAGCCCAAGAGGGACTAGCGGGACCTACGAGCAGTACTTC
CASSPRGTSGTYEQYF
>TRBV28|TRBJ1-1|.|.
TGTGCCAGCAAGTTGGTGGAGGGGTCGAGAACTGAAGCTTTCTTT
CASKLVEGSRTEAFF
>TRBV9|TRBJ2-7|TRBD1|once
TGTGCCAGCAGCGTAGAGACAGGGGACTTCTACGAGCAGTACTTC
CASSVETGDFYEQYF
>TRBV10-3|TRBJ2-7|TRBD1|many
TGTGCCATCAGTGCTTTGGGACAGGGGCTCCCCTACGAGCAGTACTTC
CAISALGQGLPYEQYF
>TRBV18|TRBJ1-2|.|.
TGTGCCAGCTCACCAAAGGGGCAGAGCCCCCTTTTATATGGCTACACCTTC
CASSPKGQSPLLYGYTF
>TRBV27|TRBJ2-7|.|.
TGTGCCAGCAGTTTAAGTGTCGGGGATCTCTCCTACGAGCAGTACTTC
CASSLSVGDLSYEQYF
>TRBV28|TRBJ2-7|TRBD1|.
TGTGCCAGCAGTGAGCAGGGGGTCCACGAGCAGTACTTC
CASSEQGVHEQYF
>TRBV7-9|TRBJ2-5|.|once
TGTGCCAGCAGTGCATGGAACAGTAAAGAGACCCAGTACTTC
CASSAWNSKETQYF
>TRBV30|TRBJ1-2|TRBD1|few
TGTGCCTGGAGTACCCTGACAGGGGGCTATGGCTACACCTTC
CAWSTLTGGYGYTF
>TRBV7-2|TRBJ2-1|TRBD2|.
TGTGCCAGCAGCCCCACTCCAGCGGGGGGAGCGGGGGAGCAGTTCTTC
CASSPTPAGGAGEQFF
>TRBV4-1|TRBJ1-1|.|few
TGCGCCAGCAGGAGAGGGCTTGCGAACACTGAAGCTTTCTTT
CASRRGLANTEAFF
>TRBV9|TRBJ2-1|.|.
TGTGCCAGCAGCGCCCCGTATGTCGGGGGGCTCGATGAGCAGTTCTTC
CASSAPYVGGLDEQFF
>TRBV15|TRBJ1-1|.|.
TGTGCCACCAGCAGCAGGTTGGCAGGGGCTGAAGCTTTCTTT
CATSSRLAGAEAFF
>TRBV18|TRBJ1-6|TRBD1|.
TGTGCCAGCTCACCGGGGACAGAGTCACCCCTCCACTTT
CASSPGTESPLHF
>TRBV9|TRBJ2-2|.|.
TGTGCCAGCAGCGTAGGGACAGTGAACACCGGGGAGCTGTTTTTT
CASSVGTVNTGELFF
>TRBV19|TRBJ2-3|.|.
TGTGCCAGTAGCCGGACAGAGTTCACAGATACGCAGTATTTT
CASSRTEFTDTQYF
>TRBV13|TRBJ1-1|TRBD1|.
TGTGCCAGCAGAGACCAGTCGACAGGGCACACTGAAGCTTTCTTT
CASRDQSTGHTEAFF
>TRBV3-1/TRBV3-2|TRBJ1-2|.|.
TGTGCCAGCAGCCTCACAGGGTCGGGCTACACCTTC
CASSLTGSGYTF
>TRBV6-2/TRBV6-3|TRBJ1-2|.|.
TGTGCCAGCAGTTACGTCGGGGAGGGACTCAACTATGGCTACACCTTC
CASSYVGEGLNYGYTF
>TRBV6-6|TRBJ1-2|.|.
TGTGCCAGCAGTCTGGTTGGGGCAACCGGACGGAACTATGGCTACACCTTC
CASSLVGATGRNYGYTF
>TRBV9|TRBJ1-3|TRBD1|.
TGTGCCAGCGGACCACGACAGGGGAATTTCATGAGCTCTGGAAACACCATATATTTT
CASGPRQGNFMSSGNTIYF
>TRBV11-2|TRBJ2-7|TRBD2|.
TGTGCCAGCAGCTTAAGGACTAGCGGGGACTACGAGCAGTACTTC
CASSLRTSGDYEQYF
>TRBV7-2|TRBJ1-1|.|.
TGTGCCAGCAGCCCCGAGCTGGGGGGGACCGAAGCTTTCTTT
CASSPELGGTEAFF
>TRBV4-2|TRBJ2-3|TRBD2|.
TGTGCCAGCAGCCTCAGCTCTAGCGGGGGGGCAGATACGCAGTATTTT
CASSLSSSGGADTQYF
>TRBV5-5|TRBJ2-7|.|.
TGTGCCAGCAGCTTGTTTTCCCTAACTGACTACGAGCAGTACTTC
CASSLFSLTDYEQYF
>TRBV5-1|TRBJ2-1|.|.
TGCGCCAGCAGCTCCCTAGCGCTTGACAATGAGCAGTTCTTC
CASSSLALDNEQFF
>TRBV18|TRBJ2-1|.|.
TGTGCCAGCTCACCTCAGGGTCCGGGGGTGAATGAGCAGTTCTTC
CASSPQGPGVNEQFF
>TRBV5-6|TRBJ2-7|.|.
TGTGCCAGCAGCATGGGAGAGGGCCCCCACTCGTACTTC
CASSMGEGPHSYF
>TRBV4-2|TRBJ2-7|.|.
TGTGCCAGCAGCCGAGAGGGGGGGAGAGCCTTCGGCGAGCAGTACTTC
CASSREGGRAFGEQYF
>TRBV3-1/TRBV3-2|TRBJ2-7|TRBD2|.
TGTGCCAGCAGCCGGGGGCCTAGCGGGGTCTACGAGCAGTACTTC
CASSRGPSGVYEQYF
>TRBV29-1|TRBJ2-7|.|.
TGCAGCGTGCGGGACCGCTACTACGAGCAGTACTTC
CSVRDRYYEQYF
>TRBV5-4|TRBJ2-2|.|few
TGTGCCAGCAGCCTTACTGCGGGCACCGGGGAGCTGTTTTTT
CASSLTAGTGELFF
>TRBV9|TRBJ1-1|TRBD1|.
TGTGCCAGCGGGACAGGGGACACTGAAGCTTTCTTT
CASGTGDTEAFF
>TRBV2|TRBJ2-7|.|.
TGTGCCAGCAAAACAACAGGAGGGACCTACGAGCAGTACTTC
CASKTTGGTYEQYF
>TRBV27|TRBJ2-7|TRBD2|.
TGTGCCAGCAGTTTTGGACTAGCGAGTCACGAGCAGTACTTC
CASSFGLASHEQYF
>TRBV13|TRBJ1-2|TRBD1|.
TGTGCCAGCAGCCCCGGACAGGGCGGGCAGACTAACTATGGCTACACCTTC
CASSPGQGGQTNYGYTF
>TRBV7-2|TRBJ2-1|TRBD2|.
TGTGCCAGCAGCACAGGACTAGCGGGAGTACCGCAGTTCTTC
CASSTGLAGVPQFF
>TRBV12-2|TRBJ2-7|.|.
TGTGCAAGTCGCTTAGTTACTACCGGGACAGGGTGCCACGAGCAGTACTTC
CASRLVTTGTGCHEQYF
>TRBV11-2|TRBJ1-1|.|.
TGTGCCAGCAGCTTAGGAGGGTCTGGAGCTTTCTTT
CASSLGGSGAFF